The 13 T cell receptor beta chains listed next were all sequenced from one sample in a study of blood T cells in healthy people across ages. Alongside a J-beta primer mix, a sample-barcoded 5' primer served in a second PCR lasting 7 to 11 cycles. TCRdb used MiXCR to reprocess the 5' RACE reads, holding one entry per CDR3 protein. The repertoire has 790,000 or so distinct CDR3 sequences, around half of them found once; the top ten carry around 18%. Source material: blood. The receptors come from a man older than 75 in good health.

The chain uses TRBV5-1 and TRBJ1-1; no clear D. V lost 0 bases and J lost 5, with 14 bases in between. The germline gives CDR1 SGHRS, CDR2 YFSETQ. This CDR3 has 15 residues. Written as DNA, the CDR3 is TGCGCCAGCAGCTTGGGCTGGGGAAAGATGACTGAAGCTTTCTTT. This gives the protein CASSLGWGKMTEAFF.

The chain recombines TRBV28 with TRBJ1-5; D gene ambiguous. V lost 4 bases, J lost 8 bases, and 9 bases lay in between. The CDR3 loop spans 12 amino acids. CDR1 is MDHEN, CDR2 SYDVKM, per germline. CDR3 amino acids: CASSSNLKPQHF. CDR3 nucleotides: TGTGCCAGCAGTTCAAACCTTAAGCCCCAGCATTTT.

The chain couples TRBV12-3 or TRBV12-4 to TRBJ2-3; a possible D gene is TRBD1 (7 bases). This CDR3 is 15 amino acids long. Deletions cut 1 base from V and 6 bases from J, with 14 bases between. Written as DNA, the CDR3 is TGTGCCAGCAGTTTAGGACAGGGACTGATGGATACGCAGTATTTT. It is translated as CASSLGQGLMDTQYF.

The chain uses TRBV27 and TRBJ1-1; D unclear. With 6 bases removed from V and 0 bases from J, the gap between germline ends came to 14 bases. This CDR3 has 15 amino acids. CDR1 and CDR2 (germline): MNHEY, SMNVEV (reference sequence). In nucleotides, the CDR3 is TGTGCCAGCAGGCCACGAGAGGCTTTGAACACTGAAGCTTTCTTT. This sequence encodes CASRPREALNTEAFF.

This clonotype was found a few times. V usage is TRBV3-1 and J usage is TRBJ2-5; 10 nucleotides match TRBD2. The CDR3 consists of 15 residues. CDR1 is LGHDT, CDR2 YNNKEL, per germline (reference sequence). Losses at the gene ends were 3 bases for V and 3 bases for J; bases not matched to a gene: 4. DNA for the CDR3: TGTGCCAGCAGCCACTGGACTAGCGGAGAAGAGACCCAGTACTTC. Its protein product is CASSHWTSGEETQYF.

DNA for the CDR3: TGTGCCAGCAGCTTAGAGGATACGGCGGGGGAGGGCCTCTACGAGCAGTACTTC. Translating gives CASSLEDTAGEGLYEQYF. The rearrangement links TRBV7-2 to TRBJ2-7; 7 bases are shared with TRBD2. CDR3 length equals 18 residues. The germline V gene encodes CDR1 SGHTA and CDR2 FQGNSA. The J segment lost 3 bases and the V segment lost 1 base, leaving 15 bases of the junction unmatched.

V usage is TRBV20-1 and J usage is TRBJ2-7; 8 bases fit TRBD2. Trimming took 6 bases from V and 0 from J; bases not matched to a gene: 4. CDR3 length: 13 amino acids. Germline lookup yields CDR1 DFQATT and CDR2 SNEGSKA (reference sequence). Written as DNA, the CDR3 is TGCAGTGCAACACTAGCGGACTCCTACGAGCAGTACTTC. Its protein product is CSATLADSYEQYF.

The sample holds a few counts of this clonotype. This clone may be a read error of a much larger clone one base away. The chain couples TRBV3-1 to TRBJ2-7; 9 bases are a match to TRBD2. The germline CDR1 and CDR2 sequences are LGHDT and YNNKEL (reference sequence). V lost 3 bases and J lost 7; bases outside the gene matches: 16. The CDR3 spans 17 residues. CDR3 protein: CASSHKLGLAGYNEQYF. The CDR3, as DNA: TGTGCCAGCAGCCATAAATTGGGACTAGCCGGCTACAATGAGCAGTACTTC.

This clonotype was recorded a few times. V usage is TRBV5-1 and J usage is TRBJ2-1; D remains unclear. Deletions cut 10 bases from V and 7 bases from J, with 15 bases between. Germline values: CDR1 SGHRS, CDR2 YFSETQ. The CDR3 extends over 12 amino acids. The CDR3 spells CAGSGPENEQFF. The DNA of the CDR3 is TGCGCCGGGTCCGGGCCCGAAAATGAGCAGTTCTTC.

The chain joins TRBV6-5 to TRBJ2-3; no clear D. V gave up 6 bases and J gave up 9 bases, with 13 bases separating them. Germline V gene lookup returns CDR1 MNHEY and CDR2 SVGAGI. The CDR3 sequence is 12 residues long. The CDR3 is CASRGLERTQYF. The DNA for the CDR3 is TGTGCCAGCAGAGGTCTAGAGAGAACGCAGTATTTT.

There are a few counts of this clonotype. The V and J genes are TRBV9 and TRBJ2-1, with 9 bases identical to TRBD2. This CDR3 is built from 14 residues. The germline gives CDR1 SGDLS, CDR2 YYNGEE. Unmatched junction bases numbered 4, after V lost 4 bases and J lost 5 bases. CDR3 loop: CASSPGLANNEQFF. In DNA, the CDR3 is TGTGCCAGCAGCCCTGGACTAGCGAACAATGAGCAGTTCTTC.

This clonotype occurred a few times. The gene calls are TRBV7-2 and TRBJ1-6; TRBD1 is a possible D gene (5 bases). The germline V gene has CDR1 SGHTA and CDR2 FQGNSA. V was pared by 1 base and J by 0 bases, with 13 bases between. The CDR3 contains 18 residues. The CDR3 DNA sequence: TGTGCCAGCAGCTTAGGGTACCGGGGCCCCTCCTATAATTCACCCCTCCACTTT. Its translation is CASSLGYRGPSYNSPLHF.

Comment on this clonotype: Germline is not matched at one junction end, which may reflect a read error. The chain couples TRBV9 to TRBJ2-7; maybe TRBD2 (5 bases). The CDR3 totals 14 residues. Germline V gives CDR1 SGDLS, CDR2 YYNGEE. This CDR3 reads CASSLRGTTYGQYF. The CDR3 DNA reads as TGTGCCAGCAGCCTCCGGGGAACTACCTACGGGCAGTACTTC.